This TCR beta chain was captured in a study of regulatory T cells in long-lasting Graves disease. Study-wide findings and caveats: Accuracy could have been hurt by small sample size.

Turning to this clonotype: Its antigen is as yet unknown.

Sequencing libraries for TCR beta were prepared with iRepertoire HTBI primers and Arm-PCR of CDR3 regions. TCRdb reanalysed the multiplex PCR reads using MiXCR and keeps one entry per CDR3 protein. The sample contains roughly 220,000 distinct CDR3 sequences, roughly 18% of which appear only once. V dropped 4 bases and J dropped 6; count of bases not matched to a gene: 10. CDR1 SGHKS and CDR2 YYEKEE come from the germline V gene (reference sequence). This CDR3 is 16 amino acids long. As for time point: newly diagnosed GD, antithyroid drugs for less than 3 months. There was RNA extracted from PBMCs, and the TCR library was made from it.

The specimen comprised peripheral blood mononuclear cells (PBMCs), sampled at new diagnosis, from a patient treated with antithyroid drugs. This receptor was obtained from a female donor with Graves disease. This sequence joins TRBV5-5 and TRBJ1-4; 9 bases are a match to TRBD1. The CDR3 DNA sequence: TGTGCCAGCAGCACGGGACAGGGAACAGGATATGAAAAACTGTTTTTT. Its protein product is CASSTGQGTGYEKLFF.